The T cell receptor beta chain under discussion was sequenced for a study of identical twins. Study-level points and caveats: Twins' excess sharing was less marked for out-of-frame beta sequences. Beta clonotypes that were abundant in cord blood contained fewer insertions, a pattern absent from memory repertoires.

This clonotype was seen more than once but under ten times. Its specificity is unknown. Template switching introduced a universal primer site, and the cDNA bore unique molecular identifiers. Via MiXCR, TCRdb re-called the 5' RACE reads, giving one row per CDR3 protein. Of 1,800,000 or so distinct CDR3 sequences listed, under 35% are singletons. CDR1 ENHRY and CDR2 SYGVKD come from the germline V gene. The CDR3 has 14 residues. Trimming cost V 6 bases and J 7 bases; bases outside gene matches: 5. All donors were healthy, and all were Caucasian. The chain joins TRBV10-3 to TRBJ2-3, with 12 bases aligning to TRBD2. Sample: cord blood. This receptor was taken from a newborn girl in good health. CDR3 amino acids: CAIRTTSGGNTQYF. In nucleotides, the CDR3 is TGTGCCATCAGGACGACTAGCGGGGGTAATACGCAGTATTTT.